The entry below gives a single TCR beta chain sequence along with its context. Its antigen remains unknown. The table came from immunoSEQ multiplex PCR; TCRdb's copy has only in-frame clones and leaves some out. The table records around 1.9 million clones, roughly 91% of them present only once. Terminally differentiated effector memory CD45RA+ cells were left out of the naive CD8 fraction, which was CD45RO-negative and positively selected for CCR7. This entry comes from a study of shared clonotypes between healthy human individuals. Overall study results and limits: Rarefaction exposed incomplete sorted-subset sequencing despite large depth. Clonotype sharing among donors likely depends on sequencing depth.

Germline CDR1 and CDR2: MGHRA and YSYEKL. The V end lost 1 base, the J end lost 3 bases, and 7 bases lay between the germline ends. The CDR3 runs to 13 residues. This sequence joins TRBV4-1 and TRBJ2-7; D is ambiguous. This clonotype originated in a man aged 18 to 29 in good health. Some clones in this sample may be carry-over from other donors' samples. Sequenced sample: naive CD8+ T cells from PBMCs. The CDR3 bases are TGCGCCAGCAGCCAAGTTAACGACTACGAGCAGTACTTC. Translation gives CASSQVNDYEQYF.